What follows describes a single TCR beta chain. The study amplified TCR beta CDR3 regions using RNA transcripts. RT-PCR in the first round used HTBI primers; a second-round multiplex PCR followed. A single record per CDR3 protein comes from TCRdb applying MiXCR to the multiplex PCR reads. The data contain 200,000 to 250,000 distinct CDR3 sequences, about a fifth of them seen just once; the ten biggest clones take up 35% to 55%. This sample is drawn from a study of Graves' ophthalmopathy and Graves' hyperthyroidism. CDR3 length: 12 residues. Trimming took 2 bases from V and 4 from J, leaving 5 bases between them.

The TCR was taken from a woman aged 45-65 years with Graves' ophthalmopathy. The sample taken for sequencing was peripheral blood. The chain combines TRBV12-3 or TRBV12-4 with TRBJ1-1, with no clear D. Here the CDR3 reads CASSLFVTEAFF. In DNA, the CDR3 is TGTGCCAGCAGTTTATTTGTCACTGAAGCTTTCTTT.